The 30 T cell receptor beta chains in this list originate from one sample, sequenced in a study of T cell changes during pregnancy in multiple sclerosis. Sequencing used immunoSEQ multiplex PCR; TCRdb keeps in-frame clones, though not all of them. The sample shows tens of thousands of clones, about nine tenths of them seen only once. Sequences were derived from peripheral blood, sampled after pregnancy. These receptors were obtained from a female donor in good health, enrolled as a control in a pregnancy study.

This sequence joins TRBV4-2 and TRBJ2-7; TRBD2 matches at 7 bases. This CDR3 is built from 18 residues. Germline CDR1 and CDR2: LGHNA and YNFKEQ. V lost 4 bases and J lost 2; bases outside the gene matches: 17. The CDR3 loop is CASSLEWSGGSRAYEQYF. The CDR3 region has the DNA TGTGCCAGCAGCCTAGAATGGTCGGGCGGGAGTAGGGCCTACGAGCAGTACTTC.

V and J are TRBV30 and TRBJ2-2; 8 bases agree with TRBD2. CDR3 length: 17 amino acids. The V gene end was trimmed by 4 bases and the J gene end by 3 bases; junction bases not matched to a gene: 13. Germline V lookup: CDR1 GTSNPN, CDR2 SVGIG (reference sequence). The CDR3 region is CAWTRWIAGIDTGELFF. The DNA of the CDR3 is TGTGCCTGGACCCGCTGGATAGCGGGGATCGACACCGGGGAGCTGTTTTTT.

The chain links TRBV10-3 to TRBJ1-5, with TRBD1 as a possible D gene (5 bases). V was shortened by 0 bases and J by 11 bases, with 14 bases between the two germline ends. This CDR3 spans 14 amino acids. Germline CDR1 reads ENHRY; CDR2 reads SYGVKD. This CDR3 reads CAISESGGLRAQHF. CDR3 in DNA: TGTGCCATCAGTGAGTCAGGCGGCCTCAGGGCCCAGCATTTT.

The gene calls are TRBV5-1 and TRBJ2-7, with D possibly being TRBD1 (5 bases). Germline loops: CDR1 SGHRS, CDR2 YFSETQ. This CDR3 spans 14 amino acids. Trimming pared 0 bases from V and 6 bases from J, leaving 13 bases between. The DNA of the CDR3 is TGCGCCAGCAGCTTGGAGCCAGGGTTGGGCGAGCAGTACTTC. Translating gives CASSLEPGLGEQYF.

The CDR3 protein is CAWSAQGGVTEAFF. Written as DNA, the CDR3 is TGTGCCTGGAGTGCGCAGGGGGGAGTTACTGAAGCTTTCTTT. The chain combines TRBV30 with TRBJ1-1, with 7 bases that match TRBD1. Looked up from germline, CDR1 is GTSNPN and CDR2 is SVGIG (reference sequence). Trimming removed 1 base from V and 5 bases from J; junction bases left unmatched: 7. This CDR3 is built from 14 residues. The variable domain in full, completed from reference TRBV30 and TRBJ1-1, reads SQTIHQWPATLVQPVGSPLSLECTVEGTSNPNLYWYRQAAGRGLQLLFYSVGIGQISSEVPQNLSASRPQDRQFILSSKKLLLSDSGFYLCAWSAQGGVTEAFFGQGTRLTVV.

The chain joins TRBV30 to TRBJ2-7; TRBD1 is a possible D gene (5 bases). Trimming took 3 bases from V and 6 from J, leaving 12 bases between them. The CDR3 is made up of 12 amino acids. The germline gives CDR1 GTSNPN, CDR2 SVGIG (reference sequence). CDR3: CAWSHTGIEQYF. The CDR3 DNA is TGTGCCTGGAGCCACACAGGTATCGAGCAGTACTTC.

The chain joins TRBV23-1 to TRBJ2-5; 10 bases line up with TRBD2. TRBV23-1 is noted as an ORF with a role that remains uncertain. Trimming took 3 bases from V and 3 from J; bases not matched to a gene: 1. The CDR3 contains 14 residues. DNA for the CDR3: TGCGCCAGCAGTCAGGGGACTAGCGAAGAGACCCAGTACTTC. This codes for CASSQGTSEETQYF.

The CDR3 region is CAWRASGANTGELFF. Here the CDR3 DNA reads TGTGCCTGGAGGGCATCCGGGGCGAACACCGGGGAGCTGTTTTTT. The genes are TRBV30 and TRBJ2-2; D is perhaps TRBD2 (5 bases). This CDR3 is built from 15 residues. Trimming took 3 bases from V and 0 from J, leaving 11 bases between them. The germline CDR1 and CDR2 sequences are GTSNPN and SVGIG (reference sequence).

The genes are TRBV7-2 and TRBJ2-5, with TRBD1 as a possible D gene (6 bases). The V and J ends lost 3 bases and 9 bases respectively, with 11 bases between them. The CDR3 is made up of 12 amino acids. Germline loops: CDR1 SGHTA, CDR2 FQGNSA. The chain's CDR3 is CASSFRQGPQYF. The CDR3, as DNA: TGTGCCAGCAGCTTTCGGCAGGGGCCCCAGTACTTC.

The CDR3 coding sequence is TGTGCCTGGAGTGGCGGGCTTCAAGAGACCCAGTACTTC. It specifies CAWSGGLQETQYF. The genes are TRBV30 and TRBJ2-5, with D maybe TRBD2 (5 bases). The length of the CDR3 is 13 residues. V shed 1 base and J shed 2 bases, with 8 bases lying between them. The V gene's germline CDR1 is GTSNPN and CDR2 SVGIG (reference sequence). Based on the CDR3 plus reference TRBV30 and TRBJ2-5, the full variable domain is SQTIHQWPATLVQPVGSPLSLECTVEGTSNPNLYWYRQAAGRGLQLLFYSVGIGQISSEVPQNLSASRPQDRQFILSSKKLLLSDSGFYLCAWSGGLQETQYFGPGTRLLVL.

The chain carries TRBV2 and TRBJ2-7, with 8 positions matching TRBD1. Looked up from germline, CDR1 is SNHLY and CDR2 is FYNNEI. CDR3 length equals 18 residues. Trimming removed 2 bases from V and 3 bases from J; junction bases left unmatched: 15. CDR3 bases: TGTGCCAGCAGTGAATCCCTCGGGACAGGCAGTTGGAGCTACGAGCAGTACTTC. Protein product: CASSESLGTGSWSYEQYF.

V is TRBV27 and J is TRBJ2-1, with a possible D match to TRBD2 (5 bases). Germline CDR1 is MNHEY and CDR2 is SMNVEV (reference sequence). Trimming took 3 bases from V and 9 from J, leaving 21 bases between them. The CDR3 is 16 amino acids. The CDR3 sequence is CASSFTRTSGYGEQFF. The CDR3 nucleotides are TGTGCCAGCAGTTTCACTAGGACTTCCGGGTACGGTGAGCAGTTCTTC.

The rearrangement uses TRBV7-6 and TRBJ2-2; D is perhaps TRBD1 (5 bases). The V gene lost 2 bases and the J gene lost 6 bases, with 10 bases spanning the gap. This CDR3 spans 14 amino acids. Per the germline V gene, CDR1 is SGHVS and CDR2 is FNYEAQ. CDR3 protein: CASSLRVGAGELFF. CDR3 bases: TGTGCCAGCAGCTTAAGGGTAGGGGCCGGGGAGCTGTTTTTT.

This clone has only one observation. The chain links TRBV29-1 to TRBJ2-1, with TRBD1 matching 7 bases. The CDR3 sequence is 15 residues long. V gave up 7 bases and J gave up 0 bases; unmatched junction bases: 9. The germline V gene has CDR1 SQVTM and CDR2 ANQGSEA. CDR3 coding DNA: TGCAGCGCTACCACAGGGGTAAGCTCCTACAATGAGCAGTTCTTC. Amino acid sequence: CSATTGVSSYNEQFF.

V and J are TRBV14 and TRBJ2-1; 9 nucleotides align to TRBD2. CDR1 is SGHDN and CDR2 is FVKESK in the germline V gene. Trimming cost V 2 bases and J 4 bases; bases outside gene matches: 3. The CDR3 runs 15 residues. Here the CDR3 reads CASSQRTSEYNEQFF. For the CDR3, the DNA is TGTGCCAGCAGCCAAAGGACTAGCGAGTACAATGAGCAGTTCTTC.

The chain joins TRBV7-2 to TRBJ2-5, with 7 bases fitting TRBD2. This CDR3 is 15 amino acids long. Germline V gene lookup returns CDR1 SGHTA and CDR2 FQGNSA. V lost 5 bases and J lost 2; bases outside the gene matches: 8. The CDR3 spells CASSPGGAGQETQYF. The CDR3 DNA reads TGTGCCAGCAGCCCTGGGGGAGCGGGGCAAGAGACCCAGTACTTC.

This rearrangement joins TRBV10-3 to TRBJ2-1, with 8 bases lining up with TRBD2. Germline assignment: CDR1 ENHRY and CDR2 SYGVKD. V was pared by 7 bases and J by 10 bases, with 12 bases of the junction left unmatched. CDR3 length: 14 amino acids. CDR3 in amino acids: CAIMRSSGSIEQFF. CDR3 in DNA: TGTGCCATCATGAGATCAAGCGGGAGTATAGAGCAGTTCTTC.

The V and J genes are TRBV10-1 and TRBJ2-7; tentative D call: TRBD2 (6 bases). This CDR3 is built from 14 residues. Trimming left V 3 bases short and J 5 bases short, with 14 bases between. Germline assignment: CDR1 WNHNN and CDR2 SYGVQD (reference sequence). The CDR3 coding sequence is TGCGCCAGCAGTGAAGTGGGGGGTCCCAACGAGCAGTACTTC. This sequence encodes CASSEVGGPNEQYF.

The chain's CDR3 is CAISESIGGATEAFF. In DNA, the CDR3 is TGTGCCATCAGTGAGTCGATAGGGGGCGCGACTGAAGCTTTCTTT. The chain employs TRBV10-3 and TRBJ1-1, with 7 bases lining up with TRBD1. Trimming cost V 0 bases and J 5 bases; bases outside gene matches: 6. The CDR3 contains 15 residues. CDR1 and CDR2 from the germline V gene are ENHRY and SYGVKD.

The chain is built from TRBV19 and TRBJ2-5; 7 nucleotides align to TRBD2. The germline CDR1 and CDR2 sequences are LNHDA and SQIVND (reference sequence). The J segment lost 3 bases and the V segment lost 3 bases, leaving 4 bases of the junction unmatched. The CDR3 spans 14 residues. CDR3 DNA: TGTGCCAGTAGTATCTGGCTAGCGGAAGAGACCCAGTACTTC. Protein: CASSIWLAEETQYF.

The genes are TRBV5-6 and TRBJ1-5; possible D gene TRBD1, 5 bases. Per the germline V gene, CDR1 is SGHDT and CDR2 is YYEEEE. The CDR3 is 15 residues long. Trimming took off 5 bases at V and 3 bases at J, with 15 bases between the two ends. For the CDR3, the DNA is TGTGCCAGCAGATACTGGGGCCTCGTCAATCAGCCCCAGCATTTT. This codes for CASRYWGLVNQPQHF.

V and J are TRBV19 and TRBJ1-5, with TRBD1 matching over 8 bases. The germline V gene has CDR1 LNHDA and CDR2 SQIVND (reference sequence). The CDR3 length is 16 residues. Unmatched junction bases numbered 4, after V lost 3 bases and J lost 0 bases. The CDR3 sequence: CASSIRQGNSNQPQHF. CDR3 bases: TGTGCCAGTAGTATCCGACAGGGGAATAGCAATCAGCCCCAGCATTTT. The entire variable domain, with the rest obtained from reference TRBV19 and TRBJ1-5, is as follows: DGGITQSPKYLFRKEGQNVTLSCEQNLNHDAMYWYRQDPGQGLRLIYYSQIVNDFQKGDIAEGYSVSREKKESFPLTVTSAQKNPTAFYLCASSIRQGNSNQPQHFGDGTRLSIL.

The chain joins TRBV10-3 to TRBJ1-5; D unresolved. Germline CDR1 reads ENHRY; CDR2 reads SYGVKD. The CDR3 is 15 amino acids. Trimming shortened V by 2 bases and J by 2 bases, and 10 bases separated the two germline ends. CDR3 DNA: TGTGCCATCAGTGAGAGCATTCTGGGCAATCAGCCCCAGCATTTT. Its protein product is CAISESILGNQPQHF.

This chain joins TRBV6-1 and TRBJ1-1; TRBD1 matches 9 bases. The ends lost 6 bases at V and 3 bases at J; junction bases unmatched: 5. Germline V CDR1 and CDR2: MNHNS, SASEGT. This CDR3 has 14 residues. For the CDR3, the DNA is TGTGCCAGCAGGGCCGGGACAGGGTACACTGAAGCTTTCTTT. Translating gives CASRAGTGYTEAFF.

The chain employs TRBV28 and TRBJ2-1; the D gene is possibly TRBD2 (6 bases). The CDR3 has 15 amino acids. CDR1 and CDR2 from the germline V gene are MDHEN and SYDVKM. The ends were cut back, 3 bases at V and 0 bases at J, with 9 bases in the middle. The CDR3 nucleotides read TGTGCCAGCAGTTTCGACGGGAGCTCCTACAATGAGCAGTTCTTC. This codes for CASSFDGSSYNEQFF.

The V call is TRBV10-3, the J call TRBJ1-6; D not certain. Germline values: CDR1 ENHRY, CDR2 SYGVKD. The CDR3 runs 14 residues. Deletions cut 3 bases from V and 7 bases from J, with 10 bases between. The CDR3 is CAISEGRGNSPLHF. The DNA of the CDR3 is TGTGCCATCAGTGAAGGTCGGGGAAATTCACCCCTCCACTTT.

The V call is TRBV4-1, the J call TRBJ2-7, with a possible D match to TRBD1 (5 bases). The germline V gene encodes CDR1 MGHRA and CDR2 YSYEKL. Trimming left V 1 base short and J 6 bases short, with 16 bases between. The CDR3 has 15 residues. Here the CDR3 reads CASSQAHSLGLEQYF. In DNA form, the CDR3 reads TGCGCCAGCAGCCAAGCACACTCCCTGGGGCTCGAGCAGTACTTC.

CDR3 sequence: CASSLSSASGSTDTQYF. DNA for the CDR3: TGTGCCAGCAGCTTAAGTTCTGCTAGCGGAAGCACAGATACGCAGTATTTT. The rearrangement joins TRBV11-2 to TRBJ2-3; 7 nucleotides agree with TRBD2. J was trimmed by 0 bases and V by 2 bases; bases with no gene match: 8. In germline, CDR1 is SGHAT, CDR2 FQNNGV. There are 17 residues in the CDR3.

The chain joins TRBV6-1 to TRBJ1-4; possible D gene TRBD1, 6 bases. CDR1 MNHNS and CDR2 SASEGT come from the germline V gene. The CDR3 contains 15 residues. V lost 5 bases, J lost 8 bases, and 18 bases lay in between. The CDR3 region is CASSPGGARREKLFF. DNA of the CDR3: TGTGCCAGCAGTCCCGGGGGGGCCCGACGGGAAAAACTGTTTTTT.

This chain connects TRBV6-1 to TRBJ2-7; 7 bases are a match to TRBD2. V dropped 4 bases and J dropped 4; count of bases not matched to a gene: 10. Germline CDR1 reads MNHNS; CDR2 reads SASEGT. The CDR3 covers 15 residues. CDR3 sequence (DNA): TGTGCCAGCAGTGGGGGAGGGGCCATTGGGTACGAGCAGTACTTC. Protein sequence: CASSGGGAIGYEQYF.